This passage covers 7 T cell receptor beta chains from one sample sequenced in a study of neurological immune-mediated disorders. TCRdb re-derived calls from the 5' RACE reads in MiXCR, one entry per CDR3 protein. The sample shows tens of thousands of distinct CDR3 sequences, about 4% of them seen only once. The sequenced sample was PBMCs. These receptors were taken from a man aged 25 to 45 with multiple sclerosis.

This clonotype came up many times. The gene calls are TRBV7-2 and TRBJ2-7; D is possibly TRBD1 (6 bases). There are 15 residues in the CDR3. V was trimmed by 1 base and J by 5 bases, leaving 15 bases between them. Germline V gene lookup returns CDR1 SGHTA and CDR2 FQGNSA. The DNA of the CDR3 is TGTGCCAGCAGCTTAGATCGGGACATGGCCAACGAGCAGTACTTC. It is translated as CASSLDRDMANEQYF.

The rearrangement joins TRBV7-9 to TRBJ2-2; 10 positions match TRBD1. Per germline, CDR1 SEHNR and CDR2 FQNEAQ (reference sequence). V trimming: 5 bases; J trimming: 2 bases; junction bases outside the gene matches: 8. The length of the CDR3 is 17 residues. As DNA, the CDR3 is TGTGCCAGCAGCGAATACGACAGGGGGCCTAACACCGGGGAGCTGTTTTTT. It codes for CASSEYDRGPNTGELFF.

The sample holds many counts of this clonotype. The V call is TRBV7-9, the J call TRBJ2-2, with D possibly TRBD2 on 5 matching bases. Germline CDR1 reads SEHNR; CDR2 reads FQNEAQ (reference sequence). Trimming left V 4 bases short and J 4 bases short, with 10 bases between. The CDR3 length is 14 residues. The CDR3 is CASSSREITGELFF. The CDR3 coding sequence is TGTGCCAGCAGCTCACGGGAAATCACCGGGGAGCTGTTTTTT. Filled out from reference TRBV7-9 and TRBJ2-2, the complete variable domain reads DTGVSQNPRHKITKRGQNVTFRCDPISEHNRLYWYRQTLGQGPEFLTYFQNEAQLEKSRLLSDRFSAERPKGSFSTLEIQRTEQGDSAMYLCASSSREITGELFFGEGSRLTVL.

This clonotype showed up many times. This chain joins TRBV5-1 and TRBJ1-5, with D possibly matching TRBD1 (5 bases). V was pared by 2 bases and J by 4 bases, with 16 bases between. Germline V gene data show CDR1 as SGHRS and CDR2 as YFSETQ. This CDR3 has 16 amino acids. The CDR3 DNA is TGCGCCAGCAGCTTAGGCGGGACCCAAACTAATCAGCCCCAGCATTTT. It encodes CASSLGGTQTNQPQHF.

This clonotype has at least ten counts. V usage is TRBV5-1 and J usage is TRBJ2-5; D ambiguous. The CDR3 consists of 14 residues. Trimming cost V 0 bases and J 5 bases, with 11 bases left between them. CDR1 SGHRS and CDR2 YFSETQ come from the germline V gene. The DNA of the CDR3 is TGCGCCAGCAGCTTGGGGGGATACGAGGAGACCCAGTACTTC. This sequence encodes CASSLGGYEETQYF.

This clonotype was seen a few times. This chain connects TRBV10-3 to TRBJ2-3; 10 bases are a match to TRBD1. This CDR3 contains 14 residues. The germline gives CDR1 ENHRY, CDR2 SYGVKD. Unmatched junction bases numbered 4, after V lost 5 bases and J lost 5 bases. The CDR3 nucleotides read TGTGCCATCAGTAGGGACAGGGGCAGAGATACGCAGTATTTT. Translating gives CAISRDRGRDTQYF.

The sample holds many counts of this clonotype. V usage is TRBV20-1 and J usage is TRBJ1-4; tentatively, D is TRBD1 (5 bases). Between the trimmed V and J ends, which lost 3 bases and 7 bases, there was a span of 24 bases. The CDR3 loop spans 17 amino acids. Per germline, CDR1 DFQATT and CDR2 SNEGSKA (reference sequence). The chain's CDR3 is CSASNSRVSSIGEKLFF. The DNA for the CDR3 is TGCAGTGCTAGTAATTCCAGGGTATCATCAATCGGTGAAAAACTGTTTTTT.